The present T cell receptor (beta chain) was sequenced within a study of OX40 agonist ivuxolimab in advanced cancers. Study in general: The patients' treatment was ivuxolimab, an agonistic anti-OX40 (CD134) antibody. Regarding the study as a whole: Clonal expansion was among the lowest in partial responders at 0.1-3.0 mg/kg, especially CD8+. Circulating CD4+ and CD8+ T cells showed clonal expansion by week 6 at 0.1 to 3.0 mg/kg.

Trimming left V 6 bases short and J 5 bases short, with 11 bases between. The CDR3 totals 13 residues. Per the germline V gene, CDR1 is MNHEY and CDR2 is SMNVEV (reference sequence). Libraries were prepared by immunoSEQ multiplex PCR; TCRdb keeps only in-frame clonotypes and omits some of them. The table lists 55,000 to 80,000 clones, about 88% of them singletons, with 12% in the top ten. Blood samples were obtained at baseline, cycle 4 day 1, and cycle 7 day 1. Notes on this clone: Its antigen remains unidentified.

The source is an adult with an advanced solid tumor such as melanoma, head and neck, liver or kidney cancer. Sequences were derived from CD4+ or CD8+ T cells sorted from blood, sampled in a trial of the OX40 agonist ivuxolimab. The chain links TRBV27 to TRBJ1-5; no reliable D call. DNA of the CDR3: TGTGCCAGCAGCCTCGGCCTCCATCAGCCCCAGCATTTT. Amino acid sequence: CASSLGLHQPQHF.